This T cell receptor beta chain was observed in a study of blood T cell repertoires in COVID-19 (dated by TCRdb to about 2020). General notes on the study: Samples from collaborators originated in the United States, Italy and Spain and spanned both the acute and convalescent phases of COVID-19. Deeply sampled blood TCRbeta repertoires from subjects exposed to, actively infected with, or recovered from COVID-19 were included in the dataset. The repertoires were made available in a free public database intended to serve as a resource for research on the immune response to SARS-CoV-2. The sample metadata nearly always contained a de-identified subject ID, COVID-19 status, age in years and sex. Where available, HLA class I and class II types were taken from metadata supplied by the sample provider and were not determined by assay-based typing. The material from the prospective study consisted of cDNA or gDNA derived from T cells, B-cell-depleted T cells, or PBMCs. The samples were drawn from two sources: the first 160 participants of the ongoing ImmuneRACE study, and over 1,000 subjects contributed by 6 global collaborators. Findings and caveats that apply to the study as a whole: How much clinical and demographic metadata was included differed by source and by participant, and the metadata was provided uncurated.

In the case of this clone: The specificity of this receptor is unknown. No clone much larger than this one lies a single base away; base qualities are absent.

The immunoSEQ Assay, a bias-controlled multiplex PCR, was used to amplify TCRbeta CDR3 regions from genomic DNA. For the original study's pipeline: The number of nucleated cells in each sample was estimated by amplification of reference gene primers within the assay. Sequence reads were collapsed and filtered to measure the absolute abundance of every unique TCRbeta CDR3 rearrangement. For each sample, productive Simpson clonality was calculated as the square root of Simpson's diversity index over productive rearrangements. TCRdb mirrors the immuneACCESS table, restricted to in-frame sequences. Some clones are absent from its copies; in checked studies, under half trace to an unresolved V gene, and the reason for the others is unknown. V, J and clone size are taken as reported in that table, and D and trimming were inferred from the DNA itself. The table for this sample lists about 72,000 clones; around 90% of them were counted only once. The leading ten clones occupy about 9% of the sample.

Whole blood was collected in K2EDTA tubes by collaborating institutions according to the institutions' own protocols. Collaborator samples were shipped for TCRbeta analysis as frozen whole blood, isolated PBMCs, or DNA extracted from either sample type. The TCR was taken from a human donor in a cohort sampled during active COVID-19. Sequenced input: peripheral blood.

The CDR3 region reads CASSASSGSNEQFF. The bases read TGTGCCAGCAGCGCGTCTAGCGGGAGCAATGAGCAGTTCTTC. This sequence uses TRBV9 and TRBJ2-1, with 10 bases matching TRBD2. Based on the germline V gene, the CDR1 and CDR2 sequences are SGDLS and YYNGEE. From the cysteine through the phenylalanine, the CDR3 covers 14 amino acids. The retained sequence is limited to the CDR3, 42 bases, with the frame set at the first base. Clipping removes 3 bases from V and 6 bases from J, with 3 as the unmatched junction base count.